This TCR beta chain was sequenced during a study of cytomegalovirus exposure and HLA in healthy donors. Looking at the study overall: Within the Caucasian-associated ancestry cluster were 81% of the roughly 400 genotyped donors. Overall study findings and caveats: An analysis was carried out later, and it reportedly showed fewer N-insertions in an Asian-associated ancestry cluster than the 666-donor mean.

Germline assignment: CDR1 SGHNT and CDR2 YYREEE (reference sequence). V trimming: 4 bases; J trimming: 5 bases; junction bases outside the gene matches: 4. CDR3 length equals 15 residues. Use of 60 Vbeta and 13 Jbeta primers characterized the PCR. Using immunoSEQ multiplex PCR, the repertoire was profiled, and TCRdb retains in-frame clones only, with some absent. The sample records 200,000 or so clones, around 77% being singletons. This clone showed up just a few times. Its antigen is unidentified. This chain uses TRBV5-4 with TRBJ2-7; 15 bases are a match to TRBD2. This clonotype was sampled from a woman in her thirties in good health and CMV-seronegative. The sample consisted of PBMCs. The CDR3 spells CASSQRTSGRDEQYF. The CDR3 coding sequence is TGTGCCAGCAGCCAAAGGACTAGCGGGAGGGACGAGCAGTACTTC. Using reference TRBV5-4 and TRBJ2-7 for the parts outside the CDR3, the full variable domain is ETGVTQSPTHLIKTRGQQVTLRCSSQSGHNTVSWYQQALGQGPQFIFQYYREEENGRGNFPPRFSGLQFPNYSSELNVNALELDDSALYLCASSQRTSGRDEQYFGPGTRLTVT.